This T cell receptor (beta chain) was captured by sequencing in a study of blood T cell repertoires in COVID-19. About the research overall: Material from acute and convalescent COVID-19 was sourced from the United States, Italy and Spain.

This CDR3 contains 15 residues. Per the germline V gene, CDR1 is LNHNV and CDR2 is YYDKDF (reference sequence). The V end lost 6 bases, the J end lost 1 base, and 13 bases lay between the germline ends. Clinical history reported by participants formed the basis on which cohorts were assigned. Method: immunoSEQ multiplex PCR; TCRdb's copy keeps in-frame clones and lacks some. The sample lists 250,000 or so clones; approximately 88% were seen once. The source material was PBMCs or T cells enriched from blood (not recorded which). The origin of this receptor is a middle-aged woman who had been exposed to COVID-19. The V and J genes are TRBV15 and TRBJ1-5; D might be TRBD1 (6 bases). In nucleotides, the CDR3 is TGTGCCACCAGTCCCCACCAGGGGAGCAATCAGCCCCAGCATTTT. It encodes CATSPHQGSNQPQHF. The whole variable domain, remainder taken from reference TRBV15 and TRBJ1-5, is DAMVIQNPRYQVTQFGKPVTLSCSQTLNHNVMYWYQQKSSQAPKLLFHYYDKDFNNEADTPDNFQSRRPNTSFCFLDIRSPGLGDTAMYLCATSPHQGSNQPQHFGDGTRLSIL.